This T cell receptor beta chain was captured by sequencing in a study of CD8+CD57+ T cells in acquired aplastic anemia. Genomic DNA, the template, was used for profiling of the TCR beta VDJ and CDR3. TCRdb itself ran the reads through MiXCR, one entry per CDR3 protein. The sample records a few hundred thousand distinct CDR3 sequences, less than 85% being singletons. Trimming took off 0 bases at V and 3 bases at J, with 18 bases between the two ends. The CDR3 length is 17 residues. Germline CDR1 SGDLS, CDR2 YYNGEE. By flow cytometry, patients selected for sequencing had shown an expansion of CD8+CD57+ cells.

The receptor was derived from a human donor with aplastic anemia. The sequenced sample consisted of sorted CD4+, CD8+, or CD8+CD57+ T cells (not recorded which) from PBMCs. The chain recombines TRBV9 with TRBJ1-2; D possibly corresponds to TRBD1 (5 bases). The CDR3 region has the DNA TGTGCCAGCAGCGTAGACTTCCCGACGGGGGGAGACTATGGCTACACCTTC. Protein sequence: CASSVDFPTGGDYGYTF.